These T cell receptor beta chains were read from a single sample in a study of T cell responses to AZD1222 COVID-19 vaccine. Profiling relied on immunoSEQ multiplex PCR, and the TCRdb table lists in-frame clones only, not all of them. Of about 180,000 clones in the sample, just under 90% were seen once. This specimen was peripheral blood, taken 28 days after the second dose of the MenACWY control vaccine. The receptor set was obtained from an adult who received the MenACWY meningococcal vaccine as a control. CDR3s include the opening cysteine and the closing phenylalanine or tryptophan. D genes are given only for firm matches. Clone size is shown for a subset of rows, as once, few, many or a class of expanded clone.

size: .; D: TRBD1; V: TRBV19; J: TRBJ2-1; DNA: TGTGCCAGTAGTCTTAGGACAGGGGAAAACAATGAGCAGTTCTTC; CDR3: CASSLRTGENNEQFF
size: .; D: .; V: TRBV12-3/TRBV12-4; J: TRBJ2-1; DNA: TGTGCCAGCAGTTTCAGGCAGGACAATGAGCAGTTCTTC; CDR3: CASSFRQDNEQFF
size: once; D: .; V: TRBV5-1; J: TRBJ2-7; DNA: TGCGCCAGCAGTTCCGGACAACCGGCCTACGAGCAGTACTTC; CDR3: CASSSGQPAYEQYF
size: .; D: .; V: TRBV5-5; J: TRBJ2-1; DNA: TGTGCCAGCAGCTTGGGACAGACTTACTACAATGAGCAGTTCTTC; CDR3: CASSLGQTYYNEQFF
size: .; D: .; V: TRBV2; J: TRBJ1-2; DNA: TGTGCCAGCAGGGGAGGGGGCTATGGCTACACCTTC; CDR3: CASRGGGYGYTF
size: .; D: TRBD1; V: TRBV10-1; J: TRBJ1-2; DNA: TGCGCCAGCAGCCTCAGGGGGTCTATCGACTATGGCTACACCTTC; CDR3: CASSLRGSIDYGYTF
size: .; D: .; V: TRBV7-2; J: TRBJ1-1; DNA: TGTGCCAGCAGCTTAGGGGCCGCAATGAACACTGAAGCTTTCTTT; CDR3: CASSLGAAMNTEAFF
size: .; D: .; V: TRBV6-6; J: TRBJ2-7; DNA: TGTGCCAGCAGAGGCGAAGGGAGCGGAGGGGCTGTTTTC; CDR3: CASRGEGSGGAVF
size: .; D: .; V: TRBV10-3; J: TRBJ2-2; DNA: TGTGCCATCAGTGAGACCCCCTCCGCCGGGGAGCTGTTTTTT; CDR3: CAISETPSAGELFF
size: .; D: TRBD1; V: TRBV5-1; J: TRBJ1-4; DNA: TGCGCCAGCAGCTTGGCTGGTTCTGGAGGGACAGGCCGTGAAAAACTGTTTTTT; CDR3: CASSLAGSGGTGREKLFF
size: .; D: TRBD1; V: TRBV25-1; J: TRBJ2-2; DNA: TGTGCCAGCAGTGATCGAGGGACAGGGAACACCGGGGAGCTGTTTTTT; CDR3: CASSDRGTGNTGELFF
size: .; D: .; V: TRBV18; J: TRBJ1-6; DNA: TGTGCCAGCTCACCGGTTCCCGGGCTCAATTCACCCCTCCACTTT; CDR3: CASSPVPGLNSPLHF
size: .; D: TRBD2; V: TRBV10-3; J: TRBJ2-7; DNA: TGTGCCATCAGGGGGGGACTAGCGGAGTGGGGTTACGAGCAGTACTTC; CDR3: CAIRGGLAEWGYEQYF
size: .; D: .; V: TRBV9; J: TRBJ1-3; DNA: TGTGCCAGCAGCGCCCGCGGGCAGCTTCAGGGAAACACCATATATTTT; CDR3: CASSARGQLQGNTIYF
size: .; D: .; V: TRBV30; J: TRBJ1-5; DNA: TGTGCCTGGAGTTGGGCCGGCAATCAGCCCCAGCATTTT; CDR3: CAWSWAGNQPQHF
size: .; D: .; V: TRBV6-1; J: TRBJ1-5; DNA: TGTGCCAGCAGTGAATGGGGGACCACCGGCAATCAGCCCCAGCATTTT; CDR3: CASSEWGTTGNQPQHF
size: .; D: .; V: TRBV28; J: TRBJ1-5; DNA: TGTGCCAGCAGTTTAGCGACAGACTATCAGCCCCAGCATTTT; CDR3: CASSLATDYQPQHF